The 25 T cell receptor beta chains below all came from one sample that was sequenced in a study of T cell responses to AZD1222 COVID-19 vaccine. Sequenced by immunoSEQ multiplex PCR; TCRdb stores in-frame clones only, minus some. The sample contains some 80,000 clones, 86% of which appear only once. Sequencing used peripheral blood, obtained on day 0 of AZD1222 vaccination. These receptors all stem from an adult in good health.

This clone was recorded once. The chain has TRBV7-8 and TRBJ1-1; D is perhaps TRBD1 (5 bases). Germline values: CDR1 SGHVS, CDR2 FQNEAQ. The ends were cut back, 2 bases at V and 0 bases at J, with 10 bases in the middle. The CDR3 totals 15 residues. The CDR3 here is CASSLQGRLNTEAFF. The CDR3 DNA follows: TGTGCCAGCAGCTTACAGGGACGGCTGAACACTGAAGCTTTCTTT.

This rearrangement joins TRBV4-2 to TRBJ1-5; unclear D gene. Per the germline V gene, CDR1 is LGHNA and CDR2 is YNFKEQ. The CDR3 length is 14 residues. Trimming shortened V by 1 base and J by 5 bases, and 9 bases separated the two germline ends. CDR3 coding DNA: TGTGCCAGCAGCCAAGCAGGACCTTATCAGCCCCAGCATTTT. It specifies CASSQAGPYQPQHF.

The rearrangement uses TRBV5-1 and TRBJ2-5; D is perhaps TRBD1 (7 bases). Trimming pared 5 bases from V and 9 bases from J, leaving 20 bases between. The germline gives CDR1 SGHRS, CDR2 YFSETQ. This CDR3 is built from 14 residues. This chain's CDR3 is CASSGTAQGGPQYF. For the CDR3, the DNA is TGCGCCAGCAGTGGGACAGCCCAAGGGGGGCCCCAGTACTTC.

DNA for the CDR3: TGTGCCAGCAGCTTGGGGGGAATGGGGCATCAGCCCCAGCATTTT. This sequence encodes CASSLGGMGHQPQHF. This chain links TRBV7-2 with TRBJ1-5; a weak D match, TRBD1 (5 bases). Germline CDR1 reads SGHTA; CDR2 reads FQGNSA. V was cut by 3 bases and J by 5 bases, with 14 bases left in between. The CDR3 totals 15 residues.

The CDR3 here is CASSELGQGNEQFF. CDR3 nucleotides: TGTGCCAGCAGTGAATTGGGACAGGGTAATGAGCAGTTCTTC. This rearrangement joins TRBV2 to TRBJ2-1, with 9 bases lining up with TRBD1. J gave up 7 bases and V 2 bases, and 3 bases lay outside the gene matches. This CDR3 contains 14 residues. CDR1 is SNHLY, CDR2 FYNNEI, per germline.

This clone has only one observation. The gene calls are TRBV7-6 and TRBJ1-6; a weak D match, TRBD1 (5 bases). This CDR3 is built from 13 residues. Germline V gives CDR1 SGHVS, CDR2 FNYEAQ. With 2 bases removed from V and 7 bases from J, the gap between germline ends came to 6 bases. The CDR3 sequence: CASSLQGNSPLHF. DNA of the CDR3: TGTGCCAGCAGCTTACAGGGAAATTCACCCCTCCACTTT.

CDR3 region: CAWSVLGQLRAFF. Written as DNA, the CDR3 is TGTGCCTGGAGTGTACTCGGGCAGTTAAGAGCTTTCTTT. The chain is built from TRBV30 and TRBJ1-1; D remains unclear. CDR1 GTSNPN and CDR2 SVGIG come from the germline V gene (reference sequence). V was clipped by 0 bases and J by 10 bases, with 15 bases between them. CDR3 length: 13 amino acids. Variable domain in full (rest from reference TRBV30 and TRBJ1-1): SQTIHQWPATLVQPVGSPLSLECTVEGTSNPNLYWYRQAAGRGLQLLFYSVGIGQISSEVPQNLSASRPQDRQFILSSKKLLLSDSGFYLCAWSVLGQLRAFFGQGTRLTVV.

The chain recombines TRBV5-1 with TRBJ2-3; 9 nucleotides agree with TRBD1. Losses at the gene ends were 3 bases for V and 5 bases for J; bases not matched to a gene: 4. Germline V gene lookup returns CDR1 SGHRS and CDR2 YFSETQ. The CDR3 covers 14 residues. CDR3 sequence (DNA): TGCGCCAGCAGCTCGGGACAGGGTAAAGATACGCAGTATTTT. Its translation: CASSSGQGKDTQYF.

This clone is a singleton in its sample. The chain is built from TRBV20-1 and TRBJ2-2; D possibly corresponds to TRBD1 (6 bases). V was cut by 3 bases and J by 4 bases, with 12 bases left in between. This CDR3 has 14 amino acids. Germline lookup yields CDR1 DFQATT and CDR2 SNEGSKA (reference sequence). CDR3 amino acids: CSASLGGGTGELFF. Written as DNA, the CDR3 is TGCAGTGCTAGTTTAGGGGGTGGCACCGGGGAGCTGTTTTTT.

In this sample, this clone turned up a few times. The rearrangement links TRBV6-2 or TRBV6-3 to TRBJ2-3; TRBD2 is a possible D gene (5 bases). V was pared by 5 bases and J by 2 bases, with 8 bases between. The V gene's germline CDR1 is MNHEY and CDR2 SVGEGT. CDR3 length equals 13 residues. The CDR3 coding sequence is TGTGCCAGCAGTGTGAGGGCCACAGATACGCAGTATTTT. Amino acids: CASSVRATDTQYF.

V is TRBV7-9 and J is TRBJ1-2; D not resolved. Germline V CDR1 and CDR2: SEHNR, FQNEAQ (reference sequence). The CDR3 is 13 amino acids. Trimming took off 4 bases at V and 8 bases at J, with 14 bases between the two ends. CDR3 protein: CASSYLGAIGYTF. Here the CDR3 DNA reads TGTGCCAGCAGCTATCTGGGAGCTATCGGCTACACCTTC. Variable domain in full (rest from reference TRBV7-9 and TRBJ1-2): DTGVSQNPRHKITKRGQNVTFRCDPISEHNRLYWYRQTLGQGPEFLTYFQNEAQLEKSRLLSDRFSAERPKGSFSTLEIQRTEQGDSAMYLCASSYLGAIGYTFGSGTRLTVV.

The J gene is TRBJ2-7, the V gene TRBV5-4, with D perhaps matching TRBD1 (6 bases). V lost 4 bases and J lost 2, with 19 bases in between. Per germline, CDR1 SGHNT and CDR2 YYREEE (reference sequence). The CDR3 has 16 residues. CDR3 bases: TGTGCCAGCAGCGTGGACCTAATCGACAGGCCCTACGAGCAGTACTTC. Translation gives CASSVDLIDRPYEQYF.

CDR3 bases: TGTGCCAGTAGTGAGAGGGGGCGCGAAAAACTGTTTTTT. Residues: CASSERGREKLFF. The chain links TRBV19 to TRBJ1-4, with 7 positions matching TRBD1. The V gene end was trimmed by 5 bases and the J gene end by 8 bases; junction bases not matched to a gene: 5. From germline, CDR1 is LNHDA and CDR2 SQIVND (reference sequence). The CDR3 has 13 amino acids. Variable domain in full (rest from reference TRBV19 and TRBJ1-4): DGGITQSPKYLFRKEGQNVTLSCEQNLNHDAMYWYRQDPGQGLRLIYYSQIVNDFQKGDIAEGYSVSREKKESFPLTVTSAQKNPTAFYLCASSERGREKLFFGSGTQLSVL.

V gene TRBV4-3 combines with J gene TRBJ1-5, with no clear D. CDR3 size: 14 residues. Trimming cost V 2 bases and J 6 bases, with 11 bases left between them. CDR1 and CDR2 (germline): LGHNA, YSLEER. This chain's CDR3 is CASSQWVYSQPQHF. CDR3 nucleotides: TGCGCCAGCAGCCAATGGGTTTATAGTCAGCCCCAGCATTTT.

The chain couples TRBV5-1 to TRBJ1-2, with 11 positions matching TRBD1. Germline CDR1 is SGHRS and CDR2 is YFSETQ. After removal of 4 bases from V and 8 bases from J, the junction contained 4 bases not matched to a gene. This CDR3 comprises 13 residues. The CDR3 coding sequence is TGCGCCAGCAGCGTGGGACAGGGGGTAGGCTACACCTTC. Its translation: CASSVGQGVGYTF.

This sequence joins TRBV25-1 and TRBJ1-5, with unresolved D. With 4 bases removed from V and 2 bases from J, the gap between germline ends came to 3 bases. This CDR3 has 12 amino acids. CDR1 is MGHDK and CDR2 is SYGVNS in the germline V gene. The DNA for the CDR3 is TGTGCCAGCAGTGTGGGCAATCAGCCCCAGCATTTT. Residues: CASSVGNQPQHF.

The chain's CDR3 is CASSATSGRDNEQFF. In nucleotides, the CDR3 is TGTGCCAGCAGCGCGACTAGCGGGAGGGACAATGAGCAGTTCTTC. The chain carries TRBV7-2 and TRBJ2-1; 14 nucleotides align to TRBD2. There are 15 residues in the CDR3. Germline V gives CDR1 SGHTA, CDR2 FQGNSA. J lost 5 bases, V lost 5 bases, and 2 bases had no gene match.

Here the CDR3 DNA reads TGTGCCAGCAGCTTGACGGGGGCAGGGGTAGATACGCAGTATTTT. As protein: CASSLTGAGVDTQYF. The V gene is TRBV3-1 (or the pseudogene TRBV3-2), the J gene TRBJ2-3, with D possibly being TRBD1 or TRBD2 (6 bases each). The length of the CDR3 is 15 residues. CDR1 and CDR2 (germline): LGHDT, YNNKEL (reference sequence). V was clipped by 5 bases and J by 5 bases, with 17 bases between them.

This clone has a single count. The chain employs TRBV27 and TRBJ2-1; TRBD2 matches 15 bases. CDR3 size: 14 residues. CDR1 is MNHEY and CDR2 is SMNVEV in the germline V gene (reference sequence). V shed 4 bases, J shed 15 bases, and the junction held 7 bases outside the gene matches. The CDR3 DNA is TGTGCCAGCAGTTCCCGGACTAGCGGGAGGGCGAGGTTCTTC. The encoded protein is CASSSRTSGRARFF.

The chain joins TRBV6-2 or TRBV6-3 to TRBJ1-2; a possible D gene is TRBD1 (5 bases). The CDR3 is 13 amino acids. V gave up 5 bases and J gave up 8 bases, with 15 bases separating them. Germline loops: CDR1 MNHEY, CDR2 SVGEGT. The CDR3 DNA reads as TGTGCCAGCAGTGCCGGGACCGTTCGGGGCTACACCTTC. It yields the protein CASSAGTVRGYTF.

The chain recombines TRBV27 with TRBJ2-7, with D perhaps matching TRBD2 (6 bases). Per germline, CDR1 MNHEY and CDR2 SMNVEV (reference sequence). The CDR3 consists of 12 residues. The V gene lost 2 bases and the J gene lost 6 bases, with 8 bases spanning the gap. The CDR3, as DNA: TGTGCCAGCAGTTTAGGAGGGGCCGAGCAGTACTTC. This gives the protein CASSLGGAEQYF.

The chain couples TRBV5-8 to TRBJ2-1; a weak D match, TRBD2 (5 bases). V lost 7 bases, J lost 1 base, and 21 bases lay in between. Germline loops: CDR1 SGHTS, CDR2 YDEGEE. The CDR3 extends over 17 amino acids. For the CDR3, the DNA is TGTGCCAGCCCAGCTTTTTCGACCAGCGGTTCCTACAATGAGCAGTTCTTC. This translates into CASPAFSTSGSYNEQFF. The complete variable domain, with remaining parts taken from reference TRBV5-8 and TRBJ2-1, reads EAGVTQSPTHLIKTRGQQATLRCSPISGHTSVYWYQQALGLGLQFLLWYDEGEERNRGNFPPRFSGRQFPNYSSELNVNALELEDSALYLCASPAFSTSGSYNEQFFGPGTRLTVL.

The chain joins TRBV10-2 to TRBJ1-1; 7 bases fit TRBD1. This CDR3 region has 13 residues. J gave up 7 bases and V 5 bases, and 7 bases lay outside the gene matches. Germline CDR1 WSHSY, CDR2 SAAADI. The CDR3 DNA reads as TGCGCCAGCAGTTTTCAAAGGGACAGTGAAGCTTTCTTT. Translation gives CASSFQRDSEAFF.

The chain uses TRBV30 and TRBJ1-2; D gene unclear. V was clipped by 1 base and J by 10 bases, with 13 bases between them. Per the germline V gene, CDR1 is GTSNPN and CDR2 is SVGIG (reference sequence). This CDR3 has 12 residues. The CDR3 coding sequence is TGTGCCTGGAGTGGCCTTGGGCGTGTCTACACCTTC. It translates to CAWSGLGRVYTF.

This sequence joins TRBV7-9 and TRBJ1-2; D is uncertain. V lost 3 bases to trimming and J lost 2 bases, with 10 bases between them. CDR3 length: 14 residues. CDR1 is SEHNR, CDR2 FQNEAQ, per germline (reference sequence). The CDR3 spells CASSFSATNYGYTF. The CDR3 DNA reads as TGTGCCAGCAGCTTTTCAGCCACGAACTATGGCTACACCTTC.